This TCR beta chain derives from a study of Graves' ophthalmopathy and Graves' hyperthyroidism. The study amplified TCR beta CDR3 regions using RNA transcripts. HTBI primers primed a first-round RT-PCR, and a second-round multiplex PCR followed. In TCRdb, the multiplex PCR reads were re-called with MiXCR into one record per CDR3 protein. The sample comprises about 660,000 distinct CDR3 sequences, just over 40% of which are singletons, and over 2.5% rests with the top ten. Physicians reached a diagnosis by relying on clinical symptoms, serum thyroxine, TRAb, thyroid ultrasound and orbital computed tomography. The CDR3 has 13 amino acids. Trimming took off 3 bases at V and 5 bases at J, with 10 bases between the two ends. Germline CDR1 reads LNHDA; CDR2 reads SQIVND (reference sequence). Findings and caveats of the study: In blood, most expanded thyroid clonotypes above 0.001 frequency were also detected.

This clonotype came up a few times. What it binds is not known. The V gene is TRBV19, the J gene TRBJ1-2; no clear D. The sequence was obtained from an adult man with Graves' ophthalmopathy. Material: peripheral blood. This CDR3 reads CASSIRTQYGYTF. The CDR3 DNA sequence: TGTGCCAGTAGTATTCGAACCCAATATGGCTACACCTTC.